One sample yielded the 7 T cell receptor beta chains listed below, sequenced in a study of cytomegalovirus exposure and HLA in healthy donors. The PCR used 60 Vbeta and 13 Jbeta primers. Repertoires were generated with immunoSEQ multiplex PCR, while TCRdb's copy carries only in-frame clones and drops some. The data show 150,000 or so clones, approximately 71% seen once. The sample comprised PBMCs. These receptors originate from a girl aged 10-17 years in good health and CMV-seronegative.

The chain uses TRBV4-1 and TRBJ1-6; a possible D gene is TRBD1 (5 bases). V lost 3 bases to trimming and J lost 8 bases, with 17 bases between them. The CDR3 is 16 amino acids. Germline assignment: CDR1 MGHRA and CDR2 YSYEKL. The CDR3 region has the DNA TGCGCCAGCAGCCATTACTGGGAGGGGAGCGATTCACCCCTCCACTTT. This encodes CASSHYWEGSDSPLHF.

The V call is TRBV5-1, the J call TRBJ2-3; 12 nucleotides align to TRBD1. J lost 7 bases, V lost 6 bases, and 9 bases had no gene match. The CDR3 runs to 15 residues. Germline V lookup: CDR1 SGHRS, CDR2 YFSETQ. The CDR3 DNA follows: TGCGCCAGCACCCCGGGGACAGGGGGCGGAAATACGCAGTATTTT. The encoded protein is CASTPGTGGGNTQYF.

CDR3 sequence (DNA): TGTGCCAGCAGCTGGCCCGGGGCGGGGGGGAACACAGATACGCAGTATTTT. It specifies CASSWPGAGGNTDTQYF. The chain combines TRBV7-9 with TRBJ2-3, with 9 bases lining up with TRBD2. Per the germline V gene, CDR1 is SEHNR and CDR2 is FQNEAQ (reference sequence). The CDR3 is made up of 17 amino acids. The junction had 10 bases not matched to a gene; V was cut back by 4 bases and J by 2 bases.

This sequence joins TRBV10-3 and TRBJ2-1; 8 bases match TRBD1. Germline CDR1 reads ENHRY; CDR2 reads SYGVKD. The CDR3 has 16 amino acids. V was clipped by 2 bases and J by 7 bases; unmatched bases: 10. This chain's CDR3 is CAISETTGQVGNEQFF. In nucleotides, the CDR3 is TGTGCCATCAGTGAGACCACGGGACAGGTAGGGAATGAGCAGTTCTTC.

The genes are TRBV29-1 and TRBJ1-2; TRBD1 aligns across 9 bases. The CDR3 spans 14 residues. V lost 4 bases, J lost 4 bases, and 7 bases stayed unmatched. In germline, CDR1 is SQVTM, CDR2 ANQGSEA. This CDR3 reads CSVVPRTGVYGYTF. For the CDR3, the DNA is TGCAGCGTTGTCCCTAGGACAGGGGTCTATGGCTACACCTTC.

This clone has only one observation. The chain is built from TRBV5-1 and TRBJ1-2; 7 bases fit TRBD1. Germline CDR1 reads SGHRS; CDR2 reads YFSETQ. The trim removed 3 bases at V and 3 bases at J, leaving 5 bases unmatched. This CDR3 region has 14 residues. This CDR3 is CASSSGTDDYGYTF. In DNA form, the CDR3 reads TGCGCCAGCAGCTCCGGGACAGACGACTATGGCTACACCTTC.

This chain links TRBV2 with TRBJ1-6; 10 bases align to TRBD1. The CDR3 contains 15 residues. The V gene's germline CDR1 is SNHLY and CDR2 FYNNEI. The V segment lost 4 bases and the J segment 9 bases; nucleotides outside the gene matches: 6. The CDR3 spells CASSVGTGVGSPLHF. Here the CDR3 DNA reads TGTGCCAGCAGTGTTGGGACAGGGGTGGGTTCACCCCTCCACTTT. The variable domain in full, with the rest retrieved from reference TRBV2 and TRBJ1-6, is EPEVTQTPSHQVTQMGQEVILRCVPISNHLYFYWYRQILGQKVEFLVSFYNNEISEKSEIFDDQFSVERPDGSNFTLKIRSTKLEDSAMYFCASSVGTGVGSPLHFGNGTRLTVT.